This passage covers 7 T cell receptor beta chains from one sample sequenced in a study of T cells in Graves' hyperthyroidism and ophthalmopathy. Amplification targeted TCR beta CDR3 regions from RNA transcripts. The HTBI primer set was used in a first-round RT-PCR of the TCR CDR3. TCRdb reprocessed the multiplex PCR reads via MiXCR and lists one record per CDR3 protein. The sample lists about 740,000 distinct CDR3 sequences, approximately 14% seen once, with roughly 10% in the top ten. Sequencing used blood. These receptors were collected from a woman aged 18-30 years with Graves' hyperthyroidism.

J is TRBJ2-7 and V is TRBV2, with D perhaps TRBD1 (6 bases). The ends were cut back, 10 bases at V and 4 bases at J, with 17 bases in the middle. The CDR3 has 13 residues. CDR1 and CDR2 from the germline V gene are SNHLY and FYNNEI. This chain's CDR3 is CATTTTGDYEQYF. CDR3 DNA sequence: TGTGCCACCACCACGACAGGAGATTACGAGCAGTACTTC.

This clonotype has ten or more counts. The chain employs TRBV6-6 and TRBJ2-5; 7 positions agree with TRBD2. The trim removed 0 bases at V and 5 bases at J, leaving 3 bases unmatched. Per germline, CDR1 MNHNY and CDR2 SVGAGI (reference sequence). The CDR3 contains 14 residues. The CDR3 protein is CASSYSGGKETQYF. CDR3 DNA: TGTGCCAGCAGTTACTCGGGAGGGAAGGAGACCCAGTACTTC.

This clonotype was observed at least ten times. The rearrangement links TRBV6-1 to TRBJ2-2, with D possibly TRBD2 on 5 matching bases. The CDR3 loop spans 15 amino acids. Germline lookup yields CDR1 MNHNS and CDR2 SASEGT. Trimming removed 7 bases from V and 2 bases from J, with 14 bases in between. The DNA of the CDR3 is TGTGCCAGCAAAGAAAACAGACTAAACACCGGGGAGCTGTTTTTT. This sequence encodes CASKENRLNTGELFF.

This clonotype was seen ten or more times. The chain recombines TRBV7-6 with TRBJ2-3, with D perhaps TRBD1 (6 bases). The CDR3 runs to 16 residues. Germline values: CDR1 SGHVS, CDR2 FNYEAQ. V lost 0 bases and J 2 bases, leaving 12 bases between the germline ends. Written as DNA, the CDR3 is TGTGCCAGCAGCTTAGCGGACAGAACCCCCACAGATACGCAGTATTTT. Translation gives CASSLADRTPTDTQYF. The variable domain in full, completed from reference TRBV7-6 and TRBJ2-3, reads GAGVSQSPRYKVTKRGQDVALRCDPISGHVSLYWYRQALGQGPEFLTYFNYEAQQDKSGLPNDRFSAERPEGSISTLTIQRTEQRDSAMYRCASSLADRTPTDTQYFGPGTRLTVL.

This clonotype was recorded at least ten times. The genes are TRBV28 and TRBJ2-7; D is unresolved. V lost 5 bases and J 2 bases, leaving 19 bases between the germline ends. CDR1 and CDR2 (germline): MDHEN, SYDVKM. The CDR3 is 16 amino acids. CDR3 in DNA: TGTGCCAGCAGTCCCTATATAGGGCCCGTCACCTACGAGCAGTACTTC. Translation gives CASSPYIGPVTYEQYF.

This clonotype showed up many times. The chain joins TRBV3-1 to TRBJ1-2; D is unclear. The CDR3 has 15 amino acids. V was trimmed by 0 bases and J by 1 base, leaving 9 bases between them. CDR1 and CDR2 from the germline V gene are LGHDT and YNNKEL (reference sequence). The CDR3 spells CASSQDRIGNYGYTF. The CDR3 DNA reads as TGTGCCAGCAGCCAAGACAGGATTGGTAACTATGGCTACACCTTC.

A few counts support this clonotype. J is TRBJ1-2 and V is TRBV20-1; 7 bases line up with TRBD1. The trim removed 4 bases at V and 8 bases at J, leaving 13 bases unmatched. Germline lookup yields CDR1 DFQATT and CDR2 SNEGSKA (reference sequence). CDR3 length: 14 amino acids. CDR3 nucleotides: TGCAGTGCTAAACCGACAGGGCGGACTCAGGGCTACACCTTC. It specifies CSAKPTGRTQGYTF.